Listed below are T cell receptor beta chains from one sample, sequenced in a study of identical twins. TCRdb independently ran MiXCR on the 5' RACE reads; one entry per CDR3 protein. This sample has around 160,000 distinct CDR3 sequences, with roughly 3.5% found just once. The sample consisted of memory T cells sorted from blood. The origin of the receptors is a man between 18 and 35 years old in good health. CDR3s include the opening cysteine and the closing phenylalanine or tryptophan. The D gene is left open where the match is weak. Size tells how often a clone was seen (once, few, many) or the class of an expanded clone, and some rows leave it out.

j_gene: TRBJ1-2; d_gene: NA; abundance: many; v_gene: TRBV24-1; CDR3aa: CATSDLNRRYTF; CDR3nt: TGTGCCACCAGTGATTTGAACAGACGCTACACCTTC
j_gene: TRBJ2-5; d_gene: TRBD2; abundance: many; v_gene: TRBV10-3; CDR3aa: CAISESPGGLEETQYF; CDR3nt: TGTGCCATCAGTGAGTCCCCCGGAGGACTAGAAGAGACCCAGTACTTC
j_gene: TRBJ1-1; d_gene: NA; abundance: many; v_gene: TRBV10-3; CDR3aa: CAIRSGERMATEAFF; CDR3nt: TGTGCCATCAGATCCGGGGAGAGAATGGCCACTGAAGCTTTCTTT
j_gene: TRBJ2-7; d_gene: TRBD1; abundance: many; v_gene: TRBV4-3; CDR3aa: CASSQGTGGGSYEQYF; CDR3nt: TGCGCCAGCAGCCAGGGGACAGGGGGCGGTTCCTACGAGCAGTACTTC
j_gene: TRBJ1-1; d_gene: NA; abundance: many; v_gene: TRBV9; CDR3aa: CASSVAGGAPTDTEAFF; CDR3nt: TGTGCCAGCAGCGTTGCCGGGGGGGCGCCTACGGACACTGAAGCTTTCTTT
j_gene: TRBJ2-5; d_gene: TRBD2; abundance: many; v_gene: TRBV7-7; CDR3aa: CASSLRPGREETQYF; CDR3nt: TGTGCCAGCAGCCTACGCCCGGGGAGGGAAGAGACCCAGTACTTC
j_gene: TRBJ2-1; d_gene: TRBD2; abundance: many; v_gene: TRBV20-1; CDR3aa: CKVAGGSYNEQFF; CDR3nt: TGCAAGGTGGCGGGAGGCTCCTACAATGAGCAGTTCTTC
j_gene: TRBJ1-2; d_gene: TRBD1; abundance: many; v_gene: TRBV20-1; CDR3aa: CSAQTTGDGGYTF; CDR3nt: TGCAGTGCCCAGACAACAGGGGACGGTGGCTACACCTTC
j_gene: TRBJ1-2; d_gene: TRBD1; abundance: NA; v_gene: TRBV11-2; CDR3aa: CASSFRTGASGYTF; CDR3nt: TGTGCCAGCAGCTTTCGGACAGGGGCGAGCGGCTACACCTTC
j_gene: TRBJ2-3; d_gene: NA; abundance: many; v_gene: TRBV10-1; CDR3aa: CASSLGLSTDTQYF; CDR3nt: TGCGCCAGCAGTCTCGGACTTTCCACAGATACGCAGTATTTT
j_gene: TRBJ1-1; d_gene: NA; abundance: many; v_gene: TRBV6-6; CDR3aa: CASSYDETAFF; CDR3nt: TGTGCCAGCAGTTACGACGAGACGGCTTTCTTT
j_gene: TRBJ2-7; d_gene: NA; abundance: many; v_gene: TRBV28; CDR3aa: CASVLGGGISYEQYF; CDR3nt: TGTGCCAGCGTATTAGGAGGGGGGATCTCCTACGAGCAGTACTTC
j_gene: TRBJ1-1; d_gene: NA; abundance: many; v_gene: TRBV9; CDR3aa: CASSVRGWDTEAFF; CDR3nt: TGTGCCAGCAGCGTCAGGGGTTGGGACACTGAAGCTTTCTTT
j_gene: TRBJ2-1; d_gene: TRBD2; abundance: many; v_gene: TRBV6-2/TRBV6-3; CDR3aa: CASTSRREGRNNEQFF; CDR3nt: TGTGCCAGCACGTCAAGGAGGGAGGGCCGGAACAATGAGCAGTTCTTC
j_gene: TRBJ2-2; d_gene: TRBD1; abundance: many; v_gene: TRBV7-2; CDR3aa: CASSLGQGRTGELFF; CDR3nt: TGTGCCAGCAGCCTGGGACAGGGAAGAACCGGGGAGCTGTTTTTT
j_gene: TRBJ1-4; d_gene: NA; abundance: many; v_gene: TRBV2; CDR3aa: CASRSRGDEKLFF; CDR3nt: TGTGCCAGCAGATCAAGGGGCGATGAAAAACTGTTTTTT
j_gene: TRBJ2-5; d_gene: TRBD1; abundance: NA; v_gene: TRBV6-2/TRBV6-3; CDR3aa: CASSLVTGVVGQETQYF; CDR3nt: TGTGCCAGCAGTCTCGTGACAGGGGTGGTCGGGCAAGAGACCCAGTACTTC
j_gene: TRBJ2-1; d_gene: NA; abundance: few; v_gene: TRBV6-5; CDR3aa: CASSYTPRVYNEQFF; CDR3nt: TGTGCCAGCAGTTACACTCCACGGGTATACAATGAGCAGTTCTTC
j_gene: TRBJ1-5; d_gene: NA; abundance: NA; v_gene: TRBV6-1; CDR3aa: CASSETQYNQPQHF; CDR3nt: TGTGCCAGCAGTGAAACTCAGTACAATCAGCCCCAGCATTTT
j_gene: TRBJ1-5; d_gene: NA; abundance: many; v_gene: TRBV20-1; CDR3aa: CSASLGLTEMSNQPQHF; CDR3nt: TGCAGTGCTAGTCTGGGATTAACGGAAATGAGCAATCAGCCCCAGCATTTT
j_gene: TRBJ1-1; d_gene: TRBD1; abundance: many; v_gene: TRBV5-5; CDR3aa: CASSTAGTGGAEAFF; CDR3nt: TGTGCCAGCAGCACGGCCGGGACAGGGGGGGCTGAAGCTTTCTTT
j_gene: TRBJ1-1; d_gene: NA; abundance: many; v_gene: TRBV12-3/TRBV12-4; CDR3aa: CASSLGAENQAFF; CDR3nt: TGTGCCAGCAGTTTAGGGGCGGAAAACCAAGCTTTCTTT
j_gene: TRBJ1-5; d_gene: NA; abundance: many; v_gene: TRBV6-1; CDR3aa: CASRLDRTGNQPQHF; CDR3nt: TGTGCCAGCAGGCTAGACAGGACGGGCAATCAGCCCCAGCATTTT
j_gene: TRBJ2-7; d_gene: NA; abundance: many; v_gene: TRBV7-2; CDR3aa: CASSHQGSTYEQYF; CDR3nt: TGTGCCAGCAGCCACCAGGGTAGCACCTACGAGCAGTACTTC
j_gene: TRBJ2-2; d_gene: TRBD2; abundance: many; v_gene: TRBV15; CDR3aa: CATSNPGRGTGELFF; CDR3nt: TGTGCCACCAGCAATCCCGGGAGGGGCACCGGGGAGCTGTTTTTT
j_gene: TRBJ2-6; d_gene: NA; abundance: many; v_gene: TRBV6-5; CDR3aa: CASSYGMAATSSGANVLTF; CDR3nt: TGTGCCAGCAGTTACGGCATGGCAGCCACTAGCTCTGGGGCCAACGTCCTGACTTTC
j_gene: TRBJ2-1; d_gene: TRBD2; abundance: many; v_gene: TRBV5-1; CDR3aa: CASSFSGRGNEQFF; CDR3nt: TGCGCCAGCAGCTTTAGCGGGAGAGGCAATGAGCAGTTCTTC
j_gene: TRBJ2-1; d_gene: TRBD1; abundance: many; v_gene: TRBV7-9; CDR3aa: CASSLVILGQPLNEQFF; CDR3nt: TGTGCCAGCAGCTTAGTAATCTTGGGACAGCCGCTCAATGAGCAGTTCTTC
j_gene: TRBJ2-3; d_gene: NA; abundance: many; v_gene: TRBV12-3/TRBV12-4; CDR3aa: CASSFQSQGTDTQYF; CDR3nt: TGTGCCAGCAGTTTTCAGTCCCAGGGCACAGATACGCAGTATTTT
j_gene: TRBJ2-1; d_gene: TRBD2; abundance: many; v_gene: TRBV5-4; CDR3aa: CASSFAREYNEQFF; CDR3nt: TGTGCCAGCAGCTTCGCGCGGGAGTACAATGAGCAGTTCTTC
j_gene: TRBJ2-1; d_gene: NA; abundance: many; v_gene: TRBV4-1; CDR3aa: CASSPGLRGNNEQFF; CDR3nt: TGCGCCAGCAGCCCGGGACTTCGAGGAAACAATGAGCAGTTCTTC
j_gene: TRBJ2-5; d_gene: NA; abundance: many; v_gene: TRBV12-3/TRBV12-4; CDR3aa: CASSLRGSGETQYF; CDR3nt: TGTGCCAGCAGTTTAAGAGGGAGCGGGGAGACCCAGTACTTC
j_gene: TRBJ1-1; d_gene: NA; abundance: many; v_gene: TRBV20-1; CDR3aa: CSAAKVNTEAFF; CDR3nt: TGCAGTGCCGCAAAAGTGAACACTGAAGCTTTCTTT
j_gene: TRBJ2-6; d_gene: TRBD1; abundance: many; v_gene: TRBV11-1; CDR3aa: CATPKSPGQRFSGANVLTF; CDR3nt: TGTGCCACCCCGAAATCCCCGGGACAGCGGTTCTCTGGGGCCAACGTCCTGACTTTC
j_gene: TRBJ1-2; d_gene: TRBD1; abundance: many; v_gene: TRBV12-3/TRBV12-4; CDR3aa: CASSATGGRLYGYTF; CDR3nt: TGTGCCAGCAGTGCCACAGGGGGCCGACTCTATGGCTACACCTTC
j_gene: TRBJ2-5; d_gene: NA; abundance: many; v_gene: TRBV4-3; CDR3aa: CASNRRETQYF; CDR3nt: TGCGCCAGCAACCGCCGGGAGACCCAGTACTTC
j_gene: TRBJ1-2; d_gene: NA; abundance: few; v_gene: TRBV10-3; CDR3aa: CAISDLVGTPNYGYTF; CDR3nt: TGTGCCATCAGTGATCTCGTAGGGACTCCAAACTATGGCTACACCTTC
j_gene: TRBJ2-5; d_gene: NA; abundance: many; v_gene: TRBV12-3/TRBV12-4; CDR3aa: CASSLVFPETQYF; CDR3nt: TGTGCCAGCAGTTTAGTCTTCCCAGAGACCCAGTACTTC
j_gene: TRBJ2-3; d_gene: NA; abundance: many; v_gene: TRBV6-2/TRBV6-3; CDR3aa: CASRESRRDTDTQYF; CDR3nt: TGTGCCAGCCGGGAGAGCCGCCGGGACACAGATACGCAGTATTTT
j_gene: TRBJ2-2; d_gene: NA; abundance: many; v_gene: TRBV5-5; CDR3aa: CASSLISSGELFF; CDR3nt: TGTGCCAGCAGCCTTATTAGTTCCGGGGAGCTGTTTTTT
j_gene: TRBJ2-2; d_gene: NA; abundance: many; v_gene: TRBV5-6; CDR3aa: CASSFLGRNTGELFF; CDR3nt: TGTGCCAGCAGCTTCTTAGGACGGAACACCGGGGAGCTGTTTTTT
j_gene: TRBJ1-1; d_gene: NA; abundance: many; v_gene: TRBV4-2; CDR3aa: CASSQEGHLNTEAFF; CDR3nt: TGTGCCAGCAGCCAAGAGGGACACCTGAACACTGAAGCTTTCTTT
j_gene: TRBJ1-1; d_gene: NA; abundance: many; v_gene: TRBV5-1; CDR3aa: CASSLGASLNTEAFF; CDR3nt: TGCGCCAGCAGCTTGGGGGCCAGTCTCAACACTGAAGCTTTCTTT
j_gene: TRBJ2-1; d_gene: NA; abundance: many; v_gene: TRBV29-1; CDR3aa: CSVSDRLRNEQFF; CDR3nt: TGCAGCGTTTCGGACAGACTTAGGAATGAGCAGTTCTTC
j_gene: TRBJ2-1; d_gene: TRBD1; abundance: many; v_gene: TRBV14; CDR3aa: CASSYYIGQGPFF; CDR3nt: TGTGCCAGCAGCTATTATATTGGACAGGGACCGTTCTTC
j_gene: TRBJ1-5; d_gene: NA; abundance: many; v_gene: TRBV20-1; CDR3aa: CSALGEVVDQPQHF; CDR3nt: TGCAGTGCTCTTGGGGAGGTAGTGGATCAGCCCCAGCATTTT
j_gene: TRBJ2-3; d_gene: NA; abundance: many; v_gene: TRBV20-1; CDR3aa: CSARTGGSTDTQYF; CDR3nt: TGCAGTGCTAGAACCGGGGGAAGCACAGATACGCAGTATTTT
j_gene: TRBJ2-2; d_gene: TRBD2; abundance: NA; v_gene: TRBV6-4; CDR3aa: CASSVIPGLDTGELFF; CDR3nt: TGTGCCAGCAGTGTTATTCCGGGACTAGACACCGGGGAGCTGTTTTTT
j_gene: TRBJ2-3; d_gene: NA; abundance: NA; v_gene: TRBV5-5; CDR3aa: CASRAQVASESTDTQYF; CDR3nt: TGTGCCAGCAGGGCGCAGGTAGCTAGCGAGAGCACAGATACGCAGTATTTT
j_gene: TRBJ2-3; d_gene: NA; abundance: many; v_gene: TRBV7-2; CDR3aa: CASSLEAWDTQYF; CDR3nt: TGTGCCAGCAGCTTAGAAGCTTGGGATACGCAGTATTTT
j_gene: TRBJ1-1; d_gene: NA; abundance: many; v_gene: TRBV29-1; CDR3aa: CITERNTEAFF; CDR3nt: TGCATTACCGAGAGGAACACTGAAGCTTTCTTT
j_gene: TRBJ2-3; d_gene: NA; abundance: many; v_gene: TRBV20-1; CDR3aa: CSARDGQGADTQYF; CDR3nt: TGCAGTGCTAGAGATGGGCAGGGTGCAGATACGCAGTATTTT
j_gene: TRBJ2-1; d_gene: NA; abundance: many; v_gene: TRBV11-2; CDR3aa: CASSARQIREQFF; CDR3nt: TGTGCCAGCAGCGCCCGACAGATCCGTGAGCAGTTCTTC